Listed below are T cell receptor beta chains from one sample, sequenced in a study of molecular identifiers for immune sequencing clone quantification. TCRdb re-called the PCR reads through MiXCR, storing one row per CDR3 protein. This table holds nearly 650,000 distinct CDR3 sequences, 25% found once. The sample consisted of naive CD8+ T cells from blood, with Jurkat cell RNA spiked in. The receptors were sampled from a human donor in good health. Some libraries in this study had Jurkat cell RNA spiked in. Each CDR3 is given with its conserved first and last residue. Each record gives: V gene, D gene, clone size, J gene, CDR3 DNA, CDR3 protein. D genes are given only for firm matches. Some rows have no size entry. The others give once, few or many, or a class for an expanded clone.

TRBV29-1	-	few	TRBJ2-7	TGCAGCGTTTGGGAGACTCAGAGCTCCTACGAGCAGTACTTC	CSVWETQSSYEQYF
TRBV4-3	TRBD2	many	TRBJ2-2	TGCGCCAGCAGCCAAGATAGGCTAGCGGGAACTACGAACACCGGGGAGCTGTTTTTT	CASSQDRLAGTTNTGELFF
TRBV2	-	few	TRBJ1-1	TGTGCCAGCGGACGGCCGGGAACTGAAGCTTTCTTT	CASGRPGTEAFF
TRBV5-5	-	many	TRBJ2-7	TGTGCCAGCAGCGAAGACAGGCCCAGGAGCTCCTACGAGCAGTACTTC	CASSEDRPRSSYEQYF
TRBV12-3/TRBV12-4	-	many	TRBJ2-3	TGTGCCAGCAGTTTAGCGATAAGCACAGATACGCAGTATTTT	CASSLAISTDTQYF
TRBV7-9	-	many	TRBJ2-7	TGTGCCAGCAGCTGGGGGGTTCCCGAGCAGTACTTC	CASSWGVPEQYF
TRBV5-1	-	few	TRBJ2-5	TGCGCCAGCATACGGGACCCTAGGACGAGCCAAGAGACCCAGTACTTC	CASIRDPRTSQETQYF
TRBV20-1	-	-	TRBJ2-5	TGCAGAGCTCCGACCCGACCTCATGGGGCGGCCTTGTACCAAGAGACCCAGTACTTC	CRAPTRPHGAALYQETQYF
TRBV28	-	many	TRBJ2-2	TGTGCCAGCAGTTTTAGGGGGAGTCAGGCCGGGGAGCTGTTTTTT	CASSFRGSQAGELFF
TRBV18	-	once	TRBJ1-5	TGTGCCAGCTCACGTGAGGGCGGCAGGTGGGAGCATCAGCCCCAGCATTTT	CASSREGGRWEHQPQHF
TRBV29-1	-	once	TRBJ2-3	TGCAGCGTTGAACCCCCCGGGGGCGCCCCAGCTCCGCCGTATTTT	CSVEPPGGAPAPPYF
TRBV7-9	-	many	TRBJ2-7	TGTGCCAGCAGCTTAGGACTAGACGGCGAGCAGTACTTC	CASSLGLDGEQYF
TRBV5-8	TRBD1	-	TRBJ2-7	TGTGCCAGCAACGACAGGGGGTTACTCTCCTACGAGCAGTACTTC	CASNDRGLLSYEQYF
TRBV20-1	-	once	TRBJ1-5	TGCGGTGCTAGAGATCCGTACGCCATTTATAGCAATCAGCCCCAGCATTTT	CGARDPYAIYSNQPQHF
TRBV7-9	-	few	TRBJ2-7	TGTGCCAGCAGCTTAGCGCTCGGACAGATCTCCTACGAGCAGTACTTC	CASSLALGQISYEQYF
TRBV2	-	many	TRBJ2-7	TGTGCCAGCAGAGAGGGGACTTCTCTCTCCTACGAGCAGTACTTC	CASREGTSLSYEQYF
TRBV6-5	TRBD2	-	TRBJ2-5	TGTGCCAGCAGTTTCACGGGAGGGCCGTATCAGTACTTC	CASSFTGGPYQYF
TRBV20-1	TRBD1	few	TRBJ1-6	TGCAGTGCACGGGACAGAAGAAGCTCCTATAATTCACCCCTCCACTTT	CSARDRRSSYNSPLHF
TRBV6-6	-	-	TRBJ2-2	TGTGCCAGCAGTTACGCTGGCAGGGTAGGCACCGGGGAGCTGTTTTTT	CASSYAGRVGTGELFF
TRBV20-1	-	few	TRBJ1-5	TGCAGTGCTATGATCTCGACGGATATCCTGTATAGCAATCAGCCCCAGCATTTT	CSAMISTDILYSNQPQHF
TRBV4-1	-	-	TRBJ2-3	TGCGCCAGCAGCCAAGATTGGGGCGGGATTAACACAGATACGCAGTATTTT	CASSQDWGGINTDTQYF
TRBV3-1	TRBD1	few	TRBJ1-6	TGTGCCAGCAGCCAGGCAGGGGGCAGGTCCTATAATTCACCCCTCCACTTT	CASSQAGGRSYNSPLHF
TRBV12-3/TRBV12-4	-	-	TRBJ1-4	TGTGCCAGCAGTAACGACCGATGGACAGCAACTAATGAAAAACTGTTTTTT	CASSNDRWTATNEKLFF